These 13 T cell receptor beta chains were all obtained from the same sample, sequenced in a study of graft-versus-host responses after intestinal transplantation. Assay: immunoSEQ multiplex PCR; the TCRdb copy retains only in-frame clones and omits some. The sample contains tens of thousands of clones, around 90% of which appear only once. The specimen was PBMCs, collected 26 days after transplant. All receptors derive from a human patient who received an intestinal transplant, so some T cells may come from the graft donor.

The V gene is TRBV4-1, the J gene TRBJ2-3, with TRBD2 as a possible D gene (7 bases). Trimming shortened V by 4 bases and J by 0 bases, and 14 bases separated the two germline ends. Germline assignment: CDR1 MGHRA and CDR2 YSYEKL. The CDR3 is 16 amino acids. CDR3 bases: TGCGCCAGCAGCCGTGAGGGGGGGGGAAGCACAGATACGCAGTATTTT. Protein product: CASSREGGGSTDTQYF.

The chain employs TRBV14 and TRBJ1-4; D remains unclear. Looked up from germline, CDR1 is SGHDN and CDR2 is FVKESK. This CDR3 region has 16 residues. Trimming took off 4 bases at V and 5 bases at J, with 17 bases between the two ends. CDR3 residues: CASSPNEAQNNEKLFF. CDR3 DNA: TGTGCCAGCAGCCCAAATGAAGCGCAGAACAATGAAAAACTGTTTTTT.

The J gene is TRBJ2-7, the V gene TRBV5-6, with D uncertain. There are 14 residues in the CDR3. Germline loops: CDR1 SGHDT, CDR2 YYEEEE. With 1 base removed from V and 0 bases from J, the gap between germline ends came to 8 bases. The CDR3 protein is CASSLSPSSYEQYF. The CDR3, as DNA: TGTGCCAGCAGCTTGTCCCCGAGCTCCTACGAGCAGTACTTC. Full variable domain (rest looked up from reference TRBV5-6 and TRBJ2-7): DAGVTQSPTHLIKTRGQQVTLRCSPKSGHDTVSWYQQALGQGPQFIFQYYEEEERQRGNFPDRFSGHQFPNYSSELNVNALLLGDSALYLCASSLSPSSYEQYFGPGTRLTVT.

This clone came up a few times. The J gene is TRBJ2-7, the V gene TRBV4-1, with 10 nucleotides matching TRBD1. This CDR3 spans 15 amino acids. Germline V gene lookup returns CDR1 MGHRA and CDR2 YSYEKL. The J segment lost 6 bases and the V segment lost 4 bases, leaving 9 bases of the junction unmatched. The CDR3 region has the DNA TGCGCCAGCAGCCCCGGGACAGGGGTGCGTCGCGAGCAGTACTTC. Translation: CASSPGTGVRREQYF.

This clone showed up just once. The V and J genes are TRBV11-2 and TRBJ2-7, with D possibly matching TRBD2 (6 bases). V lost 5 bases and J lost 0, with 14 bases in between. The CDR3 loop spans 15 amino acids. CDR1 and CDR2 from the germline V gene are SGHAT and FQNNGV. The CDR3 nucleotides read TGTGCCAGCAGCCCGGGGGAAAGGATCTCCTACGAGCAGTACTTC. It specifies CASSPGERISYEQYF.

The chain employs TRBV2 and TRBJ2-1; no clear D gene. The germline V gene encodes CDR1 SNHLY and CDR2 FYNNEI. Trimming removed 3 bases at V and 3 bases at J, with 12 bases between. The CDR3 length is 15 residues. In DNA form, the CDR3 reads TGTGCCAGCAGTGAGGCCACAGTGCTCTACAATGAGCAGTTCTTC. Translation: CASSEATVLYNEQFF.

In this sample, this clone turned up a few times. The CDR3, as DNA: TGTGCCAGCAGCCTAACTAGTAGGGCAGATACGCAGTATTTT. Translated, it gives CASSLTSRADTQYF. V usage is TRBV27 and J usage is TRBJ2-3; D possibly corresponds to TRBD2 (5 bases). This CDR3 is 14 amino acids long. The germline V and J ends were trimmed by 6 bases and 4 bases, with 14 bases remaining between them. Germline CDR1 and CDR2: MNHEY and SMNVEV (reference sequence).

This clone was counted between two and nine times. The CDR3: CASSGDLSSYEQYF. The CDR3 DNA reads TGTGCCAGCAGTGGGGACTTGAGCTCCTACGAGCAGTACTTC. The chain couples TRBV28 to TRBJ2-7; maybe TRBD2 (6 bases). V was shortened by 5 bases and J by 0 bases, with 11 bases between the two germline ends. Germline V gene lookup returns CDR1 MDHEN and CDR2 SYDVKM. The CDR3 contains 14 residues.

This clone was picked up one time. The chain links TRBV18 to TRBJ2-2; 8 bases match TRBD1. The V gene's germline CDR1 is KGHSH and CDR2 LQKENI. The CDR3 covers 19 residues. V was clipped by 3 bases and J by 0 bases; unmatched bases: 12. The DNA of the CDR3 is TGTGCCAGCTCACCTGCGACAGGGGCGTCTTATGCGAACACCGGGGAGCTGTTTTTT. It is translated as CASSPATGASYANTGELFF. The full variable domain, its missing parts supplied by reference TRBV18 and TRBJ2-2, is NAGVMQNPRHLVRRRGQEARLRCSPMKGHSHVYWYRQLPEEGLKFMVYLQKENIIDESGMPKERFSAEFPKEGPSILRIQQVVRGDSAAYFCASSPATGASYANTGELFFGEGSRLTVL.

The rearrangement links TRBV6-6 to TRBJ1-2; D gene uncertain. The CDR3 runs 13 residues. Deletions cut 0 bases from V and 6 bases from J, with 8 bases between. Germline lookup yields CDR1 MNHNY and CDR2 SVGAGI (reference sequence). The CDR3 protein is CASSYSGRDGYTF. CDR3 nucleotide sequence: TGTGCCAGCAGTTACTCAGGGAGGGATGGCTACACCTTC.

V is TRBV5-1 and J is TRBJ2-5; tentative D call: TRBD1 (5 bases). The CDR3 extends over 13 amino acids. The V end lost 4 bases, the J end lost 3 bases, and 10 bases lay between the germline ends. Per the germline V gene, CDR1 is SGHRS and CDR2 is YFSETQ. CDR3 protein: CASSPGLEETQYF. Here the CDR3 DNA reads TGCGCCAGCAGCCCAGGGCTAGAAGAGACCCAGTACTTC.

The genes are TRBV15 and TRBJ2-7, with 9 bases matching TRBD1. CDR1 LNHNV and CDR2 YYDKDF come from the germline V gene (reference sequence). Trimming cost V 5 bases and J 5 bases; bases outside gene matches: 13. The length of the CDR3 is 16 residues. CDR3 sequence: CATSGSPGTGFDEQYF. CDR3 in DNA: TGTGCCACCAGCGGATCCCCCGGGACAGGGTTCGACGAGCAGTACTTC.

This rearrangement joins TRBV10-3 to TRBJ1-3; 10 bases fit TRBD1. This CDR3 is built from 15 residues. CDR1 is ENHRY and CDR2 is SYGVKD in the germline V gene. J was trimmed by 0 bases and V by 6 bases; bases with no gene match: 2. The DNA for the CDR3 is TGTGCCATCAGCCGGGACAGGGGCTCTGGAAACACCATATATTTT. Its translation: CAISRDRGSGNTIYF.